A selection of T cell receptor beta chains follows, all from one sample in a study of T cell repertoires in cytomegalovirus infection. TCRdb re-called the reads through MiXCR, storing one row per CDR3 protein. The sample carries approximately 500,000 distinct CDR3 sequences, approximately 15% recorded once. The specimen sequenced was CD8+ T cells from PBMCs. The source of these receptors is a human donor in good health (CMV status not recorded). Some clones in this sample may be carry-over from other donors' samples. Both conserved end residues are part of each CDR3. The D gene is left open where the match is weak. The size entry is marked missing in some rows and otherwise reads once, few, many or a size class.

CDR3aa: CASSRTSSGRTYEQYF
CDR3nt: TGTGCCAGCAGCCGAACATCTAGCGGAAGAACCTACGAGCAGTACTTC
v_gene: TRBV14
j_gene: TRBJ2-7
abundance: .
d_gene: TRBD2

CDR3aa: CASTLRASLPDTQYF
CDR3nt: TGTGCCAGCACCCTTAGGGCTAGCTTGCCAGATACGCAGTATTTT
v_gene: TRBV6-1
j_gene: TRBJ2-3
abundance: few
d_gene: .

CDR3aa: CASSPLVKTGRRSPLHF
CDR3nt: TGTGCCAGCAGTCCTTTAGTGAAGACAGGACGAAGATCACCCCTCCACTTT
v_gene: TRBV27
j_gene: TRBJ1-6
abundance: many
d_gene: .

CDR3aa: CASSLANSPYEQYF
CDR3nt: TGTGCCAGCAGCTTAGCCAATTCGCCCTACGAGCAGTACTTC
v_gene: TRBV7-9
j_gene: TRBJ2-7
abundance: few
d_gene: .

CDR3aa: CASSQERGETQYF
CDR3nt: TGCGCCAGCAGCCAAGAACGTGGTGAGACCCAGTACTTC
v_gene: TRBV4-1
j_gene: TRBJ2-5
abundance: many
d_gene: .

CDR3aa: CASSLRLAGGRSYNEQFF
CDR3nt: TGTGCCAGCAGTTTAAGACTAGCGGGAGGGAGGTCCTACAATGAGCAGTTCTTC
v_gene: TRBV28
j_gene: TRBJ2-1
abundance: .
d_gene: TRBD2

CDR3aa: CASSFRGGEQFF
CDR3nt: TGTGCTAGCAGCTTTAGGGGGGGTGAGCAGTTCTTC
v_gene: TRBV7-7
j_gene: TRBJ2-1
abundance: many
d_gene: .

CDR3aa: CAITEGGYNSPLHF
CDR3nt: TGTGCCATCACCGAGGGGGGCTATAATTCACCCCTCCACTTT
v_gene: TRBV10-3
j_gene: TRBJ1-6
abundance: .
d_gene: .

CDR3aa: CASSLAERGTEAFF
CDR3nt: TGTGCCAGCAGCTTAGCCGAGAGGGGGACTGAAGCTTTCTTT
v_gene: TRBV7-8
j_gene: TRBJ1-1
abundance: many
d_gene: .

CDR3aa: CASSELDSSYNSPLHF
CDR3nt: TGTGCCAGCAGTGAACTCGACAGCTCCTATAATTCACCCCTCCACTTT
v_gene: TRBV25-1
j_gene: TRBJ1-6
abundance: .
d_gene: .

CDR3aa: CASSQGEGRGAFF
CDR3nt: TGTGCCAGCAGCCAAGGCGAGGGACGGGGAGCTTTCTTT
v_gene: TRBV4-2
j_gene: TRBJ1-1
abundance: few
d_gene: .

CDR3aa: CASSVGNSGGLEQFF
CDR3nt: TGTGCCAGCAGCGTAGGGAATAGCGGGGGCCTGGAGCAGTTCTTC
v_gene: TRBV9
j_gene: TRBJ2-1
abundance: .
d_gene: TRBD2

CDR3aa: CASSSNINQPQHF
CDR3nt: TGTGCCAGCAGCTCAAATATCAATCAGCCCCAGCATTTT
v_gene: TRBV5-4
j_gene: TRBJ1-5
abundance: few
d_gene: .

CDR3aa: CASSLIRDGYTF
CDR3nt: TGTGCCAGCAGCTTAATCAGGGATGGCTACACCTTC
v_gene: TRBV13
j_gene: TRBJ1-2
abundance: .
d_gene: .

CDR3aa: CASSLRAPRGYDTEAFF
CDR3nt: TGTGCCAGCAGTTTACGGGCGCCGAGGGGCTATGACACTGAAGCTTTCTTT
v_gene: TRBV12-3/TRBV12-4
j_gene: TRBJ1-1
abundance: .
d_gene: .

CDR3aa: CASSEPGLAAAGEYF
CDR3nt: TGTGCCAGCAGTGAACCGGGACTAGCGGCCGCCGGGGAGTATTTT
v_gene: TRBV5-4
j_gene: TRBJ2-3
abundance: many
d_gene: TRBD2

CDR3aa: CASRVQGNNEKLFF
CDR3nt: TGTGCCAGCAGAGTACAGGGAAACAATGAAAAACTGTTTTTT
v_gene: TRBV2
j_gene: TRBJ1-4
abundance: .
d_gene: .

CDR3aa: CASSPKPGLATGELFF
CDR3nt: TGCGCCAGCAGCCCAAAACCGGGACTAGCGACCGGGGAGCTGTTTTTT
v_gene: TRBV5-1
j_gene: TRBJ2-2
abundance: .
d_gene: TRBD2

CDR3aa: CASSSRTVYGYTF
CDR3nt: TGTGCCAGCAGCTCACGGACAGTTTATGGCTACACCTTC
v_gene: TRBV7-9
j_gene: TRBJ1-2
abundance: many
d_gene: .

CDR3aa: CSVEGTSGPISYNEQFF
CDR3nt: TGCAGCGTTGAAGGGACTAGCGGCCCGATCTCCTACAATGAGCAGTTCTTC
v_gene: TRBV29-1
j_gene: TRBJ2-1
abundance: few
d_gene: TRBD2

CDR3aa: CASSSGPRREGYTF
CDR3nt: TGTGCCAGCAGTTCTGGTCCCAGGCGGGAAGGCTACACCTTC
v_gene: TRBV27
j_gene: TRBJ1-2
abundance: .
d_gene: .

CDR3aa: CATSRAGENTEAFF
CDR3nt: TGTGCCACCAGCAGAGCGGGAGAGAACACTGAAGCTTTCTTT
v_gene: TRBV15
j_gene: TRBJ1-1
abundance: few
d_gene: .

CDR3aa: CASSLSWRELYNEQFF
CDR3nt: TGTGCCAGCAGCTTGAGTTGGCGGGAGCTATACAATGAGCAGTTCTTC
v_gene: TRBV5-4
j_gene: TRBJ2-1
abundance: few
d_gene: TRBD2

CDR3aa: CASSLAGQGLEKLFF
CDR3nt: TGTGCCAGCAGCTTAGCGGGCCAGGGCCTCGAAAAACTGTTTTTT
v_gene: TRBV7-9
j_gene: TRBJ1-4
abundance: .
d_gene: .

CDR3aa: CASSDGSGYNSPLHF
CDR3nt: TGTGCCAGCAGTGACGGAAGTGGCTATAATTCACCCCTCCACTTT
v_gene: TRBV6-4
j_gene: TRBJ1-6
abundance: many
d_gene: .

CDR3aa: CASSSSPEGESYNEQFF
CDR3nt: TGTGCCAGCAGCTCTTCCCCTGAGGGGGAATCCTACAATGAGCAGTTCTTC
v_gene: TRBV9
j_gene: TRBJ2-1
abundance: many
d_gene: .

CDR3aa: CASSINRAGNQPQHF
CDR3nt: TGTGCCAGTAGTATAAACAGGGCGGGCAATCAGCCCCAGCATTTT
v_gene: TRBV19
j_gene: TRBJ1-5
abundance: few
d_gene: .

CDR3aa: CASSRQGSPLYETYF
CDR3nt: TGTGCCAGCAGTCGACAGGGGTCTCCACTCTACGAGACGTACTTC
v_gene: TRBV6-8
j_gene: TRBJ2-7
abundance: once
d_gene: TRBD1

CDR3aa: CASSGTPYRGPYNEQFF
CDR3nt: TGTGCCAGCAGTGGAACCCCATACAGGGGGCCCTACAATGAGCAGTTCTTC
v_gene: TRBV28
j_gene: TRBJ2-1
abundance: few
d_gene: TRBD1

CDR3aa: CASRPRLGVNEQFF
CDR3nt: TGTGCCAGCAGACCGAGATTGGGGGTTAATGAGCAGTTCTTC
v_gene: TRBV6-1
j_gene: TRBJ2-1
abundance: few
d_gene: .

CDR3aa: CASSPGQGDEKLFF
CDR3nt: TGTGCCAGCAGCCCTGGACAGGGAGATGAAAAACTGTTTTTT
v_gene: TRBV7-9
j_gene: TRBJ1-4
abundance: many
d_gene: TRBD1

CDR3aa: CASSEYGADQPQHF
CDR3nt: TGTGCCAGCAGTGAATACGGGGCCGATCAGCCCCAGCATTTT
v_gene: TRBV6-1
j_gene: TRBJ1-5
abundance: few
d_gene: .